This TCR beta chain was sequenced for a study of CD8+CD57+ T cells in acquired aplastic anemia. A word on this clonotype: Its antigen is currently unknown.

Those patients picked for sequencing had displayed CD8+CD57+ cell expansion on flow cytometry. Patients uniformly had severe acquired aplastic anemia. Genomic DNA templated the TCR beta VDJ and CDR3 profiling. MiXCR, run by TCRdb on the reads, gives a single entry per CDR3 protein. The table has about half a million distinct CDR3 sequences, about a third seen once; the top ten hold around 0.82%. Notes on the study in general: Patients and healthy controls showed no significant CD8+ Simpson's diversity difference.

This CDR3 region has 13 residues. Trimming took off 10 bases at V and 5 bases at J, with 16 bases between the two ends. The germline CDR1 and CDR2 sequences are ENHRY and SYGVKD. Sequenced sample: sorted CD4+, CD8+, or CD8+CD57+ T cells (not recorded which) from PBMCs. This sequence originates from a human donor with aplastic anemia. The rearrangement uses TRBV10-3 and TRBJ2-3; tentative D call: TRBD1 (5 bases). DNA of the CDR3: TGTGCCAGCAAGGGCAGGGCCGAAGATACGCAGTATTTT. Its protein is CASKGRAEDTQYF.